Listed below are T cell receptor beta chains from one sample, sequenced in a study of vaccination and CD4 T cells after COVID-19. TCRdb re-called the PCR reads through MiXCR, storing one row per CDR3 protein. The sample includes roughly 11,000 distinct CDR3 sequences, about 57% of them seen just once. No antigen has been assigned to these receptors. The specimen sequenced was CD4+ T cells from blood, cultured in vitro. The receptors here all came from a human donor who had recovered from COVID-19. Each CDR3 is given with its conserved first and last residue. A D gene is named only where the DNA matches it firmly. The listing skips clone size in some rows; elsewhere it reads once, few, many or a size class.

j_gene,v_gene,abundance,d_gene,CDR3nt,CDR3aa
TRBJ1-6,TRBV20-1,NA,NA,TGCAGTGCTAGAGTATTGGACACCCGGGTCCTCCACTTT,CSARVLDTRVLHF
TRBJ2-5,TRBV11-3,NA,TRBD2,TGTGCCAGCAGCTTAGTTTCGCTACTAGCGGGAACGGAGACCCAGTACTTC,CASSLVSLLAGTETQYF
TRBJ1-6,TRBV20-1,NA,TRBD1,TGCAGTGCTCAAGACAGGGGGCCCAATTCACCCCTCCACTTT,CSAQDRGPNSPLHF
TRBJ2-7,TRBV11-2,NA,TRBD2,TGTGCCAGCAGCTCTCTTCGCGGACTAGGCCGCTACGAGCAGTACTTC,CASSSLRGLGRYEQYF
TRBJ1-5,TRBV4-3,once,NA,TGCGCCAGCAGCCAAGATTTACACAGGGTCCAGCCCCAGCATTTT,CASSQDLHRVQPQHF
TRBJ1-6,TRBV2,NA,TRBD1,TGTGCCAGCGGGACAGCTAATTCACCCCTCCACTTT,CASGTANSPLHF
TRBJ1-5,TRBV6-1,NA,NA,TGTGCCAGCAGACGAGGTCAGGCCCGGAATCAGCCCCAGCATTTT,CASRRGQARNQPQHF
TRBJ1-2,TRBV20-1,once,NA,TGCAGTGCTAGGAGAAGGGACAAAGGCGGCTACACCTTC,CSARRRDKGGYTF
TRBJ1-1,TRBV20-1,NA,NA,TGCAGTGCTAGAGACGGACTGATGGGGAACACTGAAGCTTTCTTT,CSARDGLMGNTEAFF
TRBJ1-1,TRBV20-1,NA,NA,TGCAATGCTAGACCGCCAGGGAGTGATGGTGCTTTCTTT,CNARPPGSDGAFF
TRBJ2-1,TRBV20-1,NA,NA,TGCAGTGCTAGAGATACCACCACTAAGTTTGGTGAGCAGTTCTTC,CSARDTTTKFGEQFF